A single sample gave rise to the 10 T cell receptor beta chains below, sequenced in a study of T cells after yellow fever vaccination. TCRdb fed the 5' RACE reads into MiXCR, producing one record per CDR3 protein. The table shows about 45,000 distinct CDR3 sequences, with roughly 7% occurring only once. The sequencing used CD8+ T cells not binding an NS4B(214-222) dextramer, sorted from PBMCs, collected 45 days after the yellow fever booster vaccination. These TCRs come from a man younger than 40 who received the YFV17D yellow fever vaccine.

This clonotype was seen at least ten times. The chain carries TRBV7-8 and TRBJ2-5, with 11 nucleotides matching TRBD2. Trimming took 5 bases from V and 0 from J; bases not matched to a gene: 8. From germline, CDR1 is SGHVS and CDR2 FQNEAQ. The CDR3 covers 17 residues. CDR3 nucleotides: TGTGCCAGCAGCCAACAACCGGGACTAGCGGACCAAGAGACCCAGTACTTC. Protein sequence: CASSQQPGLADQETQYF.

This clonotype was picked up many times. The CDR3 coding sequence is TGTGCCAGCACAGGGAACTACGTTATGAACACTGAAGCTTTCTTT. Translation gives CASTGNYVMNTEAFF. This rearrangement joins TRBV28 to TRBJ1-1; D possibly corresponds to TRBD1 (5 bases). V was pared by 7 bases and J by 0 bases, with 15 bases between. CDR3 length: 15 amino acids. Germline lookup yields CDR1 MDHEN and CDR2 SYDVKM.

This clonotype was counted many times. This chain joins TRBV12-3 or TRBV12-4 and TRBJ2-1, with TRBD2 identical over 7 bases. With 6 bases clipped from V and 8 bases from J, the junction kept 19 bases outside the gene matches. The CDR3 length is 17 residues. CDR3 nucleotides: TGTGCCAGCAGCAACACCGCCGGGTGGGAGGGCCCGCATGAGCAGTTCTTC. It codes for CASSNTAGWEGPHEQFF.

A few counts support this clonotype. The rearrangement uses TRBV5-4 and TRBJ1-6; 8 nucleotides match TRBD1. This CDR3 is built from 13 residues. V lost 4 bases to trimming and J lost 12 bases; unmatched junction nucleotides: 6. Germline CDR1 reads SGHNT; CDR2 reads YYREEE (reference sequence). The CDR3 nucleotides are TGTGCCAGCAGCCGGGGACAGGCTGAACCCCTCCACTTT. Amino acid sequence: CASSRGQAEPLHF. Together with reference TRBV5-4 and TRBJ1-6, the CDR3 gives the full variable domain: ETGVTQSPTHLIKTRGQQVTLRCSSQSGHNTVSWYQQALGQGPQFIFQYYREEENGRGNFPPRFSGLQFPNYSSELNVNALELDDSALYLCASSRGQAEPLHFGNGTRLTVT.

This clonotype turned up a few times. The V gene is TRBV7-8, the J gene TRBJ2-3; no reliable D call. Germline-derived CDR1 and CDR2 are SGHVS and FQNEAQ. The CDR3 runs 17 residues. The V end was cut by 3 bases, the J end by 0 bases, with 16 bases between. In nucleotides, the CDR3 is TGTGCCAGCAGCTTCTCCGAGGCAGCTCCTAGCACAGATACGCAGTATTTT. Translating gives CASSFSEAAPSTDTQYF.

This clonotype has a count of ten or more. This chain links TRBV7-6 with TRBJ2-4; 9 bases line up with TRBD2. Germline lookup yields CDR1 SGHVS and CDR2 FNYEAQ. CDR3 length: 17 residues. V lost 11 bases, J lost 0 bases, and 14 bases stayed unmatched. CDR3 bases: TGTGCCTTTGCGGCGGCGAGGCGGGAGGGAGCCAAAAACATTCAGTACTTC. It is translated as CAFAAARREGAKNIQYF.

The table lists this clonotype with many counts. The CDR3 here is CATTTSGSDFEQYF. As DNA, the CDR3 is TGTGCCACCACGACTAGCGGGAGTGATTTCGAGCAGTACTTC. The gene calls are TRBV2 and TRBJ2-7; 12 bases line up with TRBD2. Germline CDR1 and CDR2: SNHLY and FYNNEI. CDR3 length equals 14 residues. After removal of 10 bases from V and 6 bases from J, the junction contained 10 bases not matched to a gene.

This clonotype was observed many times. The genes are TRBV5-1 and TRBJ2-1; 12 bases are shared with TRBD2. The CDR3 consists of 19 residues. Germline V CDR1 and CDR2: SGHRS, YFSETQ. With 1 base clipped from V and 4 bases from J, the junction kept 12 bases outside the gene matches. The CDR3 sequence is CASSLMVLAGGTSYNEQFF. CDR3 DNA: TGCGCCAGCAGCTTGATGGTACTAGCGGGAGGTACAAGTTACAATGAGCAGTTCTTC.

This clonotype was seen at least ten times. This chain connects TRBV6-1 to TRBJ2-1, with unresolved D. Germline V gives CDR1 MNHNS, CDR2 SASEGT. CDR3 length equals 14 residues. V was pared by 8 bases and J by 10 bases, with 21 bases between. The CDR3 DNA sequence: TGTGCCAGCCGCATCGATGTTTTTTATGAGGAGCAGTTCTTC. Its translation: CASRIDVFYEEQFF.

The rearrangement joins TRBV4-3 to TRBJ2-3; D is undetermined. The CDR3 is 16 residues long. Germline CDR1 LGHNA, CDR2 YSLEER. V gave up 0 bases and J gave up 6 bases, with 16 bases separating them. The CDR3 coding sequence is TGCGCCAGCAGCCAAGATGAGGCCACTCTCACGGATACGCAGTATTTT. Translation gives CASSQDEATLTDTQYF.